One and the same sample provided the 9 T cell receptor beta chains below, sequenced in a study of blood T cell repertoires in COVID-19 (dated by TCRdb to the early 2020s). Preparation of the library involved the immunoSEQ multiplex PCR assay. TCRdb took this table from immuneACCESS and kept in-frame rearrangements with V and J called. Such tables lack part of the clones; where checked against another copy, unresolved V genes explain under half of the gap, and the rest is unexplained. The sample has approximately 170,000 clones on record, approximately 84% of them singletons. Of the sample, roughly 7.5% is held by the ten largest clones. The sequencing sample was made of peripheral blood. The receptors shown here come from a man aged 40-50 years who had recovered from COVID-19.

The gene calls are TRBV10-3 and TRBJ2-7; 8 bases map to TRBD2. J was trimmed by 5 bases and V by 10 bases; bases with no gene match: 16. The V gene's germline CDR1 is ENHRY and CDR2 SYGVKD. This CDR3 contains 15 residues. The CDR3 here is CATLEDGGARDEQYF. The CDR3 DNA is TGTGCCACCCTAGAAGACGGGGGGGCCAGGGACGAGCAGTACTTC.

The chain has TRBV12-5 and TRBJ2-3; D is ambiguous. The CDR3 runs 12 residues. Germline CDR1 is LGHNT and CDR2 is FRNRAP. Trimming stripped 1 base from V and 4 bases from J, with 3 bases between. CDR3 loop: CASGLGPDTQYF. For the CDR3, the DNA is TGTGCTAGTGGTTTGGGGCCAGATACGCAGTATTTT.

The CDR3 nucleotides are TGCAGTGCTAGTGGCGGCAGGAACACTGAAGCTTTCTTT. It specifies CSASGGRNTEAFF. The rearrangement links TRBV20-1 to TRBJ1-1, with D uncertain. Germline CDR1 is DFQATT and CDR2 is SNEGSKA (reference sequence). Trimming removed 3 bases from V and 1 base from J, with 9 bases in between. The CDR3 extends over 13 amino acids.

V usage is TRBV9 and J usage is TRBJ2-7, with a tentative D call TRBD2 (5 bases). Germline CDR1 SGDLS, CDR2 YYNGEE. The V gene lost 2 bases and the J gene lost 0 bases, with 12 bases spanning the gap. The CDR3 is made up of 15 amino acids. CDR3 residues: CASSVDGGGSYEQYF. The CDR3 region has the DNA TGTGCCAGCAGCGTGGACGGCGGAGGCTCCTACGAGCAGTACTTC.

The rearrangement links TRBV24-1 to TRBJ1-5; 9 nucleotides match TRBD1. The ends lost 7 bases at V and 5 bases at J; junction bases unmatched: 5. The CDR3 contains 14 residues. From germline, CDR1 is KGHDR and CDR2 SFDVKD. The CDR3 protein is CATRGTGSDQPQHF. Here the CDR3 DNA reads TGTGCCACCAGGGGGACAGGGTCTGATCAGCCCCAGCATTTT.

The chain joins TRBV4-1 to TRBJ1-5; the D gene is possibly TRBD1 (5 bases). Trimming stripped 4 bases from V and 4 bases from J, with 17 bases between. Germline CDR1 MGHRA, CDR2 YSYEKL. CDR3 length: 16 residues. CDR3 protein: CASSPAQGSLNQPQHF. CDR3 bases: TGCGCCAGCAGCCCTGCTCAGGGCTCTCTTAATCAGCCCCAGCATTTT.

In its sample, this clone was seen once. The chain has TRBV5-1 and TRBJ2-1; 11 bases align to TRBD2. Germline V lookup: CDR1 SGHRS, CDR2 YFSETQ. J was trimmed by 8 bases and V by 4 bases; bases with no gene match: 8. The CDR3 has 15 residues. CDR3 in amino acids: CASSQIAGGRDEQFF. CDR3 bases: TGCGCCAGCAGCCAAATAGCGGGAGGGCGCGATGAGCAGTTCTTC.

The chain links TRBV7-2 to TRBJ2-7, with a tentative D call TRBD1 (5 bases). Per the germline V gene, CDR1 is SGHTA and CDR2 is FQGNSA. Trimming stripped 1 base from V and 5 bases from J, with 9 bases between. This CDR3 region has 13 residues. The CDR3 coding sequence is TGTGCCAGCAGCTTAGTGGGGCCGGACGAGCAGTACTTC. The encoded protein is CASSLVGPDEQYF.

The chain combines TRBV30 with TRBJ1-1, with 9 bases lining up with TRBD1. From germline, CDR1 is GTSNPN and CDR2 SVGIG (reference sequence). The CDR3 is 12 residues long. After removal of 3 bases from V and 7 bases from J, the junction contained 3 bases not matched to a gene. The CDR3 spells CAWSEGQGEAFF. CDR3 bases: TGTGCCTGGAGCGAGGGACAGGGTGAAGCTTTCTTT.